This paragraph covers one T cell receptor beta chain sequence. What it recognizes is unknown. Trimming took off 6 bases at V and 8 bases at J, with 11 bases between the two ends. Germline assignment: CDR1 SNHLY and CDR2 FYNNEI. This CDR3 region has 12 residues. This sample was taken from a study of CD4+ T cells in melanoma. Study-level points and caveats: Neoantigen-specific CD4+ T cells in melanoma reportedly had diverse differentiation states. CD8+ T cell, macrophage and B cell function reportedly correlated with neoantigen-specific CD4+ T cells.

Clones were sequenced by immunoSEQ multiplex PCR, and TCRdb holds only the in-frame ones, with some missing. The sample has roughly 60,000 clones, more than 60% seen once. The TCR originated in a human donor with melanoma. Sequenced: tumor tissue. The V and J genes are TRBV2 and TRBJ2-1; D may be TRBD1 (6 bases). CDR3 sequence reads: CASRDSRDEQFF. CDR3 DNA sequence: TGTGCCAGCAGGGACAGTAGGGATGAGCAGTTCTTC.